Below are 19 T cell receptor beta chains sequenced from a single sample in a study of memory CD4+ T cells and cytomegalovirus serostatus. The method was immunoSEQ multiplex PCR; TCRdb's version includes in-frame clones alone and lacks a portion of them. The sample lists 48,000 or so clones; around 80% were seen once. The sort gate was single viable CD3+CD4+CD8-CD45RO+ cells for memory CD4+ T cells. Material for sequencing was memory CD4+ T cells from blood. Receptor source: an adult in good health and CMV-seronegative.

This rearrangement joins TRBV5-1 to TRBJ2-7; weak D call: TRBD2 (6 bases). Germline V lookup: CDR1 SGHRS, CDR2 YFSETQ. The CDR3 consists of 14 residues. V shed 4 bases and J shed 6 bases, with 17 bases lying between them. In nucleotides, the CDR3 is TGCGCCAGCAGCGCGGGACCCCTGGATGGCGAGCAGTACTTC. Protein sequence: CASSAGPLDGEQYF. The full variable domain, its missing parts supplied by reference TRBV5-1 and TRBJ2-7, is KAGVTQTPRYLIKTRGQQVTLSCSPISGHRSVSWYQQTPGQGLQFLFEYFSETQRNKGNFPGRFSGRQFSNSRSEMNVSTLELGDSALYLCASSAGPLDGEQYFGPGTRLTVT.

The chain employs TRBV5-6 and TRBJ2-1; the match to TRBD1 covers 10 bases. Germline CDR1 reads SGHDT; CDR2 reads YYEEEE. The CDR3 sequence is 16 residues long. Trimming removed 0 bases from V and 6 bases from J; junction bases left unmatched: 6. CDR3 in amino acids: CASSLERRTGGNEQFF. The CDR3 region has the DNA TGTGCCAGCAGCTTGGAAAGACGGACAGGGGGCAATGAGCAGTTCTTC. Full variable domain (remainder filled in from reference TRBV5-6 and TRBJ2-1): DAGVTQSPTHLIKTRGQQVTLRCSPKSGHDTVSWYQQALGQGPQFIFQYYEEEERQRGNFPDRFSGHQFPNYSSELNVNALLLGDSALYLCASSLERRTGGNEQFFGPGTRLTVL.

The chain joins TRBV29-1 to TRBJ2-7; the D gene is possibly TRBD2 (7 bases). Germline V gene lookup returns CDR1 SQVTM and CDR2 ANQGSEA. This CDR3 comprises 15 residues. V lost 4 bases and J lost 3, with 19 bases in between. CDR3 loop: CSVALGGGPGYEQYF. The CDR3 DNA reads TGCAGCGTTGCCCTAGGGGGAGGGCCGGGCTACGAGCAGTACTTC.

In nucleotides, the CDR3 is TGTGCCAGCAGTTTCCGGGACAGGAGCTCCTACGAGCAGTACTTC. It yields the protein CASSFRDRSSYEQYF. The rearrangement joins TRBV6-1 to TRBJ2-7; 8 bases line up with TRBD1. The CDR3 is 15 amino acids. The junction had 6 bases not matched to a gene; V was cut back by 5 bases and J by 0 bases. Germline CDR1 and CDR2: MNHNS and SASEGT.

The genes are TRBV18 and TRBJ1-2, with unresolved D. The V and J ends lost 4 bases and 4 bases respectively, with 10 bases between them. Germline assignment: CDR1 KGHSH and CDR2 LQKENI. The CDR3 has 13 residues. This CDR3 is CASSLPKAYGYTF. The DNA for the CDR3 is TGTGCCAGCTCACTCCCAAAGGCCTATGGCTACACCTTC.

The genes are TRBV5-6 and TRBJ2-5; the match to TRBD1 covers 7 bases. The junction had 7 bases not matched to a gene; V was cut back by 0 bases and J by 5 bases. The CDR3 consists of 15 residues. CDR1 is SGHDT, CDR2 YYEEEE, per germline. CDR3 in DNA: TGTGCCAGCAGCTTGGTCGACAGGGTTAGGGAGACCCAGTACTTC. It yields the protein CASSLVDRVRETQYF.

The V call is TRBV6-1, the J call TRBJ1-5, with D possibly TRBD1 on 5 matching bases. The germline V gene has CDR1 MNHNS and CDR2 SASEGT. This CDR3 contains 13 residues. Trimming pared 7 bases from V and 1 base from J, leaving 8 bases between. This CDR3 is CASNGQSNQPQHF. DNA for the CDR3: TGTGCCAGCAACGGACAAAGCAATCAGCCCCAGCATTTT.

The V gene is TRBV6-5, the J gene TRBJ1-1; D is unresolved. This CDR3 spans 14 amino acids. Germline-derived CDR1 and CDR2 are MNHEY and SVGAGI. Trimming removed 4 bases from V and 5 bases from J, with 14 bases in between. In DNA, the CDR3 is TGTGCCAGCAGTTCCCCGGGCAAAAAGACTGAAGCTTTCTTT. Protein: CASSSPGKKTEAFF.

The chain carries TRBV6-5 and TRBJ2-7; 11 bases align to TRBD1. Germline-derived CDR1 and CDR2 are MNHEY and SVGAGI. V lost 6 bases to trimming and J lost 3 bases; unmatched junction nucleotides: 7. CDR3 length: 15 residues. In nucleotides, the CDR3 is TGTGCCAGCAGGGACAGGGGGCCTGGGGGCTACGAGCAGTACTTC. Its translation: CASRDRGPGGYEQYF.

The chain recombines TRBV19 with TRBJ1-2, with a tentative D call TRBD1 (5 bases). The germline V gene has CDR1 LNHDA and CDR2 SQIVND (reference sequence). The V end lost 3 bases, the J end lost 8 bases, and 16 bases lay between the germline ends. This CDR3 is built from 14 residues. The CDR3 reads CASSIRAGGSGYTF. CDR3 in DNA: TGTGCCAGTAGTATCAGGGCAGGAGGAAGCGGCTACACCTTC.

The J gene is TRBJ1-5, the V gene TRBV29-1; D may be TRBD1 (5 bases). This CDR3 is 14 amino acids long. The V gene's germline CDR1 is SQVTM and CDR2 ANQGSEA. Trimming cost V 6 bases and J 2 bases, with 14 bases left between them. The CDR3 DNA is TGCAGCGTCGCCAACCAGGGAGGCAATCAGCCCCAGCATTTT. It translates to CSVANQGGNQPQHF.

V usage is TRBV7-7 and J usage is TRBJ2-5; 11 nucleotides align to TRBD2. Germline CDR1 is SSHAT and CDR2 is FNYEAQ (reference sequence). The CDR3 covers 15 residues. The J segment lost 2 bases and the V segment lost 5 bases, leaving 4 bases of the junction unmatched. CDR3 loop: CASSPLAGAQETQYF. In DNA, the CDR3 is TGTGCCAGCAGCCCACTAGCGGGGGCACAAGAGACCCAGTACTTC.

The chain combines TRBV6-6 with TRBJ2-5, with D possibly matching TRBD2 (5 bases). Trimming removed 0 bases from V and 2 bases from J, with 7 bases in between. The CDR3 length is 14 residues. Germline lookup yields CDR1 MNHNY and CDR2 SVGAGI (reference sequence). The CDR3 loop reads CASSYSTRQETQYF. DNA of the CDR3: TGTGCCAGCAGTTACTCCACTAGACAAGAGACCCAGTACTTC.

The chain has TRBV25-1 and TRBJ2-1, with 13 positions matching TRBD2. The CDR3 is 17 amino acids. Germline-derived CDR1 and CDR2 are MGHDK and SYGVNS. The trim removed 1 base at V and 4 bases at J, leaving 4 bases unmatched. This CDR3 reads CASSESKGLAGYNEQFF. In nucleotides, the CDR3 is TGTGCCAGCAGTGAATCGAAGGGACTAGCGGGGTACAATGAGCAGTTCTTC.

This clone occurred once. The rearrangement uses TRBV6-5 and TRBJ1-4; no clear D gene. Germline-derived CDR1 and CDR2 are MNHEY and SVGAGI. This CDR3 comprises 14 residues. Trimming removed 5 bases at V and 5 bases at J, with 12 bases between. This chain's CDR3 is CASSHQAANEKLFF. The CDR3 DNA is TGTGCCAGCAGTCACCAAGCAGCAAATGAAAAACTGTTTTTT.

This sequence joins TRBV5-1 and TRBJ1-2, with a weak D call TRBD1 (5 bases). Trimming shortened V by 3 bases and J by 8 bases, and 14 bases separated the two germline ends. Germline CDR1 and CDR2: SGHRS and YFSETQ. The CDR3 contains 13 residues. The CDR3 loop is CASSWGDGEGYTF. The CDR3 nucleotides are TGCGCCAGCAGCTGGGGGGACGGTGAAGGCTACACCTTC.

The DNA of the CDR3 is TGTGCCAGCAGTGCATCAGGGGTTGATGAAAAACTGTTTTTT. It translates to CASSASGVDEKLFF. The chain recombines TRBV28 with TRBJ1-4, with D possibly matching TRBD1 (6 bases). This CDR3 comprises 14 residues. The ends were cut back, 5 bases at V and 6 bases at J, with 13 bases in the middle. Germline V gives CDR1 MDHEN, CDR2 SYDVKM.

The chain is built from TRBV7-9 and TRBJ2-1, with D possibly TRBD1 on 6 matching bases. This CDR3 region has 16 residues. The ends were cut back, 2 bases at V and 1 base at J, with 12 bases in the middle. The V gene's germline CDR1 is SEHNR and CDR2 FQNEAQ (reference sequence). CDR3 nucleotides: TGTGCCAGCAGCTTAAGAGCGGACAGTTCCTACAATGAGCAGTTCTTC. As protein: CASSLRADSSYNEQFF. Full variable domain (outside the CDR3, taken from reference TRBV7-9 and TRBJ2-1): DTGVSQNPRHKITKRGQNVTFRCDPISEHNRLYWYRQTLGQGPEFLTYFQNEAQLEKSRLLSDRFSAERPKGSFSTLEIQRTEQGDSAMYLCASSLRADSSYNEQFFGPGTRLTVL.

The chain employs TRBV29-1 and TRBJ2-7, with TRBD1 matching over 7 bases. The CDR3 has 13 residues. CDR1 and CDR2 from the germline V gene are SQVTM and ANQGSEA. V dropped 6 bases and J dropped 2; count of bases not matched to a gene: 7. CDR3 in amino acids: CSVSGGGPYEQYF. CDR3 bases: TGCAGCGTCTCAGGGGGTGGTCCCTACGAGCAGTACTTC.